The following is a T cell receptor (beta chain) sequence with its context. Measured with immunoSEQ multiplex PCR; TCRdb has only the in-frame clones, and not every one. Of tens of thousands of clones listed, roughly nine tenths are singletons. This sample was taken from a study of blood T cell repertoires in COVID-19. Study background: The samples span acute and convalescent COVID-19 from the United States, Italy and Spain.

V was pared by 3 bases and J by 2 bases, with 5 bases of the junction left unmatched. This CDR3 region has 15 residues. Per the germline V gene, CDR1 is GTSNPN and CDR2 is SVGIG (reference sequence). The Seattle patients, enrolled during active infection, were followed longitudinally. Sequencing was carried out using peripheral blood. The chain combines TRBV30 with TRBJ2-7; TRBD2 agrees at 12 bases. The TCR was taken from a man between 60 and 75 years old with COVID-19, enrolled during active disease. The CDR3, as DNA: TGTGCCTGGAGCTATGGACTAGCGGGACCCTACGAGCAGTACTTC. This gives the protein CAWSYGLAGPYEQYF.